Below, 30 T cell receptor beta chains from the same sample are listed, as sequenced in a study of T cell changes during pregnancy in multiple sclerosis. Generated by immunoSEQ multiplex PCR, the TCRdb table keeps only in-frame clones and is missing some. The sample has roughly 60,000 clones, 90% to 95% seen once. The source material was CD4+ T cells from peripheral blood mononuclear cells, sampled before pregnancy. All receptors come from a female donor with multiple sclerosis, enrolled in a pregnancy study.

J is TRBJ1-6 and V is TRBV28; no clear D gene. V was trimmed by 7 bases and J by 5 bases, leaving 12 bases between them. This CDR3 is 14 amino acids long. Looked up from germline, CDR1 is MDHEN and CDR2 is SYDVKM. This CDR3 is CASKMDGDNSPLHF. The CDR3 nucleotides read TGTGCCAGCAAAATGGACGGGGATAATTCACCCCTCCACTTT.

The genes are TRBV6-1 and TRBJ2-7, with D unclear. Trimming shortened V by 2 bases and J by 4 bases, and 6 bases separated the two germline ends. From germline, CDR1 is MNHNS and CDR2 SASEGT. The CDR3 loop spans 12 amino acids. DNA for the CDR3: TGTGCCAGCAGTGAACAGAAGTACGAGCAGTACTTC. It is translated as CASSEQKYEQYF.

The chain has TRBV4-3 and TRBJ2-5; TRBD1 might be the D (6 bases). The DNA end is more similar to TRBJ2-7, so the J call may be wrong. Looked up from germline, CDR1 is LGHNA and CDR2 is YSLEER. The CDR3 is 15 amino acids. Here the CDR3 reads CASSQEIGQTYEQYF. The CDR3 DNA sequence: TGCGCCAGCAGCCAAGAAATAGGACAGACCTACGAGCAGTACTTC.

The CDR3 DNA is TGTGCCATCAGTGAGGACAGGGCGTACGAGAGAAAACTGTTTTTT. It specifies CAISEDRAYERKLFF. The chain uses TRBV10-3 and TRBJ1-4, with 7 positions matching TRBD1. J lost 10 bases, V lost 2 bases, and 10 bases had no gene match. Looked up from germline, CDR1 is ENHRY and CDR2 is SYGVKD. The CDR3 is made up of 15 amino acids.

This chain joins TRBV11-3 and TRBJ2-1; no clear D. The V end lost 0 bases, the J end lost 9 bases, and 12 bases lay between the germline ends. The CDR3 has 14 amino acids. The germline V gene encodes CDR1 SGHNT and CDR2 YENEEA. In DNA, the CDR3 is TGTGCCAGCAGCTTAGAGGCCATTAGGAGTGAGCAGTTCTTC. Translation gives CASSLEAIRSEQFF.

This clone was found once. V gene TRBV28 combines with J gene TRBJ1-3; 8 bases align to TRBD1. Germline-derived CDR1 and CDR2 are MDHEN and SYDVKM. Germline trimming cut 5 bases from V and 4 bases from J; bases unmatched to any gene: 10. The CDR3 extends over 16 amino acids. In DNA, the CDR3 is TGTGCCAGCAGTACCGACAGGGGAATACAGGGAAACACCATATATTTT. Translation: CASSTDRGIQGNTIYF.

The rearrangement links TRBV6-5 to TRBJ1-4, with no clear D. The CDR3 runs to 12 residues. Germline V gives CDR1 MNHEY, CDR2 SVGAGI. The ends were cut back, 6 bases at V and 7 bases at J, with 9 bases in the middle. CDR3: CASSDGPEKLFF. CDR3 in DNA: TGTGCCAGCAGCGATGGCCCTGAAAAACTGTTTTTT.

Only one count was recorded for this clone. The CDR3 coding sequence is TGTGCCAGCAGCCCCACTGGCAGGGGGGACGAGCAGTACTTC. It encodes CASSPTGRGDEQYF. The rearrangement joins TRBV11-3 to TRBJ2-7; D might be TRBD1 (7 bases). Between the trimmed V and J ends, which lost 5 bases and 5 bases, there was a span of 16 bases. The CDR3 spans 14 residues. Germline-derived CDR1 and CDR2 are SGHNT and YENEEA.

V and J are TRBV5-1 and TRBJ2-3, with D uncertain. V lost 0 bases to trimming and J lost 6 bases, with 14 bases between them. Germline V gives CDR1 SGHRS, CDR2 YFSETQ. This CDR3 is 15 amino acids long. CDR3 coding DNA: TGCGCCAGCAGCTTGGTTGGTAGTTCGGGTGATACGCAGTATTTT. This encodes CASSLVGSSGDTQYF.

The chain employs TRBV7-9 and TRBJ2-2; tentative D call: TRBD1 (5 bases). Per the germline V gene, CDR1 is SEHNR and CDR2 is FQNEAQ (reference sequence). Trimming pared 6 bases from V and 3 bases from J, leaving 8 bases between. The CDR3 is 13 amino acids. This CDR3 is CASREQDTGELFF. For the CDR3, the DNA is TGTGCCAGCAGGGAACAGGACACCGGGGAGCTGTTTTTT.

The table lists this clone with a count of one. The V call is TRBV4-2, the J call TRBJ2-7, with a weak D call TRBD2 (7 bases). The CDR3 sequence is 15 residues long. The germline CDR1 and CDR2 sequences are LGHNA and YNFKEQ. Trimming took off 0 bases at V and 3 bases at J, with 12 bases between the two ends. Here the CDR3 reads CASSQEGGDVYEQYF. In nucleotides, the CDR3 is TGTGCCAGCAGCCAAGAAGGGGGGGATGTCTACGAGCAGTACTTC.

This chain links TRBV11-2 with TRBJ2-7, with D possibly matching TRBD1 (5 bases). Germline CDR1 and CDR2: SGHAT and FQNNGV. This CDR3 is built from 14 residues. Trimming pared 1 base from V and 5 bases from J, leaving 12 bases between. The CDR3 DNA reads TGTGCCAGCAGCTTAGTCGACAGTAGTAACGAGCAGTACTTC. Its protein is CASSLVDSSNEQYF.

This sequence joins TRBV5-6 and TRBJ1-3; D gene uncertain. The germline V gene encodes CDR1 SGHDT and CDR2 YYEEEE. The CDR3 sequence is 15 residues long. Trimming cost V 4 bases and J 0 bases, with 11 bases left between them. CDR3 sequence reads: CASSLWQISGNTIYF. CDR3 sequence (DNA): TGTGCCAGCAGCCTCTGGCAGATCTCTGGAAACACCATATATTTT.

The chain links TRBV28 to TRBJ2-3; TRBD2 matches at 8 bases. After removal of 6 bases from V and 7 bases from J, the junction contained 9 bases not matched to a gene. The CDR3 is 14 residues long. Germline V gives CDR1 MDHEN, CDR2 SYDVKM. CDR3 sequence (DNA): TGTGCCAGCAGCTCCGGCGGGGGGACTCATACGCAGTATTTT. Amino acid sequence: CASSSGGGTHTQYF. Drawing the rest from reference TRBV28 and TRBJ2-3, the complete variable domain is DVKVTQSSRYLVKRTGEKVFLECVQDMDHENMFWYRQDPGLGLRLIYFSYDVKMKEKGDIPEGYSVSREKKERFSLILESASTNQTSMYLCASSSGGGTHTQYFGPGTRLTVL.

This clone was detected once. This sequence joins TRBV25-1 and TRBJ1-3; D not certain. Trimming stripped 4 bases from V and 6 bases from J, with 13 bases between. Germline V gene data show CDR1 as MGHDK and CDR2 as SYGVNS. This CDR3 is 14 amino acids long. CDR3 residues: CASSGSGFENTIYF. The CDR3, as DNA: TGTGCCAGCAGTGGTTCAGGTTTTGAAAACACCATATATTTT.

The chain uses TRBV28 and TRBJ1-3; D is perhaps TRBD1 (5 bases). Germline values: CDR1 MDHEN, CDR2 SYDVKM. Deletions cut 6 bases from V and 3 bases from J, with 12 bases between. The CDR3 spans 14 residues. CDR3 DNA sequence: TGTGCCAGCAGCCGTGGGGGGATTGGAAACACCATATATTTT. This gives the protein CASSRGGIGNTIYF.

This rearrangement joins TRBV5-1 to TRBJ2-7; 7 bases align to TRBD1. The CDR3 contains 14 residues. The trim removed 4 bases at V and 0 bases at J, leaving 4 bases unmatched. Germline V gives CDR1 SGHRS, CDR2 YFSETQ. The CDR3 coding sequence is TGCGCCAGCAGCCCGACAGGGAGCTCCTACGAGCAGTACTTC. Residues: CASSPTGSSYEQYF.

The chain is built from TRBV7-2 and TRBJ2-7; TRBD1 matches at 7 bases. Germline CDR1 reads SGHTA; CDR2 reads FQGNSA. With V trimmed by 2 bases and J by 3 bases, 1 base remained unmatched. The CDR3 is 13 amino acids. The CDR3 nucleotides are TGTGCCAGCAGCTTAAGACAGGGCTACGAGCAGTACTTC. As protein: CASSLRQGYEQYF.

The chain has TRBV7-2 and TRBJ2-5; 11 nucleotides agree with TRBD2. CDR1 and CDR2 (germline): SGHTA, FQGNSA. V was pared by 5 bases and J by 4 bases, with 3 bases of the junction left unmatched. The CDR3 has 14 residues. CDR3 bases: TGTGCCAGCAGCAGGGGACTAGCGGCAGAGACCCAGTACTTC. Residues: CASSRGLAAETQYF.

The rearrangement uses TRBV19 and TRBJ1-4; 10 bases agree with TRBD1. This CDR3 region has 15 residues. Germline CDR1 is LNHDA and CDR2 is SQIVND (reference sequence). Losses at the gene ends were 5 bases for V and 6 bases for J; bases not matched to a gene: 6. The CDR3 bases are TGTGCCAGTAGTGCCCGGACAGGGGGTGATGAAAAACTGTTTTTT. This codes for CASSARTGGDEKLFF.

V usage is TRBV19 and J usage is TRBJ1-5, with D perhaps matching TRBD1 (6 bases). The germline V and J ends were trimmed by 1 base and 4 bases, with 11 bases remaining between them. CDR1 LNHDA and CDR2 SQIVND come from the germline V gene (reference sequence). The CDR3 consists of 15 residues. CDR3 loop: CASSIADSSNQPQHF. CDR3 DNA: TGTGCCAGTAGTATAGCGGACAGCAGTAATCAGCCCCAGCATTTT.

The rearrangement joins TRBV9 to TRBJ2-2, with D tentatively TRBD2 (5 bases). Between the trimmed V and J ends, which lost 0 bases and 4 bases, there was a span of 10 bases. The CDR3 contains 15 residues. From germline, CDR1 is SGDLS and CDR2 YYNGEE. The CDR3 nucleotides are TGTGCCAGCAGCGTAGGGGGAGCGAGCACCGGGGAGCTGTTTTTT. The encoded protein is CASSVGGASTGELFF. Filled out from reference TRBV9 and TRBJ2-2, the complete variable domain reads DSGVTQTPKHLITATGQRVTLRCSPRSGDLSVYWYQQSLDQGLQFLIQYYNGEERAKGNILERFSAQQFPDLHSELNLSSLELGDSALYFCASSVGGASTGELFFGEGSRLTVL.

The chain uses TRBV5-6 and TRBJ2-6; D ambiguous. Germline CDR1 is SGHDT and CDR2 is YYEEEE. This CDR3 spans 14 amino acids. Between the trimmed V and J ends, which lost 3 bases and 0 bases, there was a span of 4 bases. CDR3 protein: CASSWSSGANVLTF. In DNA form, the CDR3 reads TGTGCCAGCAGCTGGAGCTCTGGGGCCAACGTCCTGACTTTC.

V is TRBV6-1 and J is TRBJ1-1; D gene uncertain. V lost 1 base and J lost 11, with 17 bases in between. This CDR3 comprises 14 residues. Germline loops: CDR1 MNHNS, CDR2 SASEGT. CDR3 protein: CASSEGRTVFEAFF. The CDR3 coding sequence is TGTGCCAGCAGTGAAGGCCGAACCGTCTTTGAGGCTTTCTTT.

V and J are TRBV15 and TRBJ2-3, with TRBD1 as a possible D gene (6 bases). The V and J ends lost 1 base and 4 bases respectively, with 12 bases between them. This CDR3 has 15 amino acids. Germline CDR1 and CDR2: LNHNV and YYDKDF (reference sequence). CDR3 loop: CATSRAGESADTQYF. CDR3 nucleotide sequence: TGTGCCACCAGCAGAGCAGGGGAGAGCGCAGATACGCAGTATTTT.

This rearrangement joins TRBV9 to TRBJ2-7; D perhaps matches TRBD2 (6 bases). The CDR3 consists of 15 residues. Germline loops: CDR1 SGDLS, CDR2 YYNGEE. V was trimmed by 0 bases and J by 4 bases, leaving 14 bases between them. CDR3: CASSVGEEGWYEQYF. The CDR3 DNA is TGTGCCAGCAGCGTAGGCGAGGAGGGATGGTACGAGCAGTACTTC.

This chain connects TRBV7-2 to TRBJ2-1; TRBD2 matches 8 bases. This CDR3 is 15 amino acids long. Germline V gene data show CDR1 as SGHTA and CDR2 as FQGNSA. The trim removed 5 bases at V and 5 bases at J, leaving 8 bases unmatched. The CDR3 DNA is TGTGCCAGCAGCCCACCGGGAGGGCAGAACAATGAGCAGTTCTTC. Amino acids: CASSPPGGQNNEQFF. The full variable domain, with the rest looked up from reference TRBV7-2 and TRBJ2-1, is GAGVSQSPSNKVTEKGKDVELRCDPISGHTALYWYRQSLGQGLEFLIYFQGNSAPDKSGLPSDRFSAERTGGSVSTLTIQRTQQEDSAVYLCASSPPGGQNNEQFFGPGTRLTVL.

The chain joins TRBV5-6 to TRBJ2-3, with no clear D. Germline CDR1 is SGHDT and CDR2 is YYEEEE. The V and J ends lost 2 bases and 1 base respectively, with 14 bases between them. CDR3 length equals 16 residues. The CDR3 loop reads CASSFRVQARTDTQYF. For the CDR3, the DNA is TGTGCCAGCAGCTTCCGGGTCCAAGCACGCACAGATACGCAGTATTTT. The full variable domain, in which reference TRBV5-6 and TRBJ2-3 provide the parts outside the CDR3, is DAGVTQSPTHLIKTRGQQVTLRCSPKSGHDTVSWYQQALGQGPQFIFQYYEEEERQRGNFPDRFSGHQFPNYSSELNVNALLLGDSALYLCASSFRVQARTDTQYFGPGTRLTVL.

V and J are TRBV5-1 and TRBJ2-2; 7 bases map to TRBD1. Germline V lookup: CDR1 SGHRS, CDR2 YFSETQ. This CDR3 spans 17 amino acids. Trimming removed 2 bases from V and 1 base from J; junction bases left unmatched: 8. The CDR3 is CASSFTRGLRNTGELFF. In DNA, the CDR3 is TGCGCCAGCAGCTTCACGAGGGGGCTGAGGAACACCGGGGAGCTGTTTTTT.

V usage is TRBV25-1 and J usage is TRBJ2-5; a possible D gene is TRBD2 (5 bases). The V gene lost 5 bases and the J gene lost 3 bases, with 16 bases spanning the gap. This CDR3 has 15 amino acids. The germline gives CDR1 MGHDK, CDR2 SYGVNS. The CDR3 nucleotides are TGTGCCAGCAGTTTTGGTGGAGTCGGGAAAGAGACCCAGTACTTC. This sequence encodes CASSFGGVGKETQYF.